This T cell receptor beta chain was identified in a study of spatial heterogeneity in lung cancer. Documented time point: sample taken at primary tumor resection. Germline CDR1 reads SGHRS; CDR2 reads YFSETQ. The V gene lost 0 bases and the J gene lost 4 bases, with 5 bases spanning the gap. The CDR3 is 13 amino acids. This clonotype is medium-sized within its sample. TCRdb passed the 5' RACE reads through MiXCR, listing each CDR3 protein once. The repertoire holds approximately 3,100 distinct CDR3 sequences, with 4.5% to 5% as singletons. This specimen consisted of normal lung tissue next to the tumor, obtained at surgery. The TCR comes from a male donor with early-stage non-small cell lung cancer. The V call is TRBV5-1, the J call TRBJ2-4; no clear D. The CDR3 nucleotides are TGCGCCAGCAGCTTGGACGGGAAAAACATTCAGTACTTC. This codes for CASSLDGKNIQYF. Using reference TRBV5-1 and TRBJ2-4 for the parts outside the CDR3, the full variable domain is KAGVTQTPRYLIKTRGQQVTLSCSPISGHRSVSWYQQTPGQGLQFLFEYFSETQRNKGNFPGRFSGRQFSNSRSEMNVSTLELGDSALYLCASSLDGKNIQYFGAGTRLSVL.